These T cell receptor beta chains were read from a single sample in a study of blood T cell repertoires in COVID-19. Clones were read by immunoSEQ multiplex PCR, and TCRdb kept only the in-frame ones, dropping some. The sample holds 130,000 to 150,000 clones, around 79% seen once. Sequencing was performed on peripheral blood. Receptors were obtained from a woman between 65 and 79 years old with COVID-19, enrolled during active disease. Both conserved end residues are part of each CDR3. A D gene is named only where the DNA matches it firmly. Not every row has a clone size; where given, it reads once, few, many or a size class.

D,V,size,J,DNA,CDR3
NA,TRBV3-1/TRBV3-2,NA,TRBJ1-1,TGTGCCAGCAGTGGGCAGTCGAACACTGAAGCTTTCTTT,CASSGQSNTEAFF
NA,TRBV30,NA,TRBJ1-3,TGTGCCTGGAGTGTACTTCAACTCGGGTTTAGAAACACCATATATTTT,CAWSVLQLGFRNTIYF
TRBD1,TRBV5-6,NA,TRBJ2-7,TGTGCCAGCAGCAGGACAGGACCCTCCTACGAGCAGTACTTC,CASSRTGPSYEQYF
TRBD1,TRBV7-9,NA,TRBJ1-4,TGTGCCAGCAGCTTAAGGCGGGACAGTAATGAAAAACTGTTTTTT,CASSLRRDSNEKLFF
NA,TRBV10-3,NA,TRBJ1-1,TGTGCCATCAGTGACCTCTCGACAGGGAACACTGAAGCTTTCTTT,CAISDLSTGNTEAFF
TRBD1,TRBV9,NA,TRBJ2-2,TGTGCCAGCAGCGCAAACCCGGGACAGGGGGCCGGGGAGCTGTTTTTT,CASSANPGQGAGELFF
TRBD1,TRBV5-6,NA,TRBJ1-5,TGTGCCAGCAGCCAGGGCAGGGGGAATCAGCCCCAGCATTTT,CASSQGRGNQPQHF
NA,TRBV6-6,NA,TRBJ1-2,TGTGCCAGCAGTTACGGCAGGCAAACGGATGGCTACACCTTC,CASSYGRQTDGYTF
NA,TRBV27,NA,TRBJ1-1,TGTGCCAGCAGTTTCAGATTCAATATGAACACTGAAGCTTTCTTT,CASSFRFNMNTEAFF
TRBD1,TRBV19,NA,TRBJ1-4,TGTGCCAGTACCTCAGGGGGTGAAAAACTGTTTTTT,CASTSGGEKLFF
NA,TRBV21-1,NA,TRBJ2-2,TGTGCCAGCAGCAAAGGGAAAACCGGGACACCTAACACCGGGGAGCTGTTTTTT,CASSKGKTGTPNTGELFF
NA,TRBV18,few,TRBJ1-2,TGTGCCAGCTCCCTCACTCAGGAGGCCTTTAGTGGCTACACCTTC,CASSLTQEAFSGYTF
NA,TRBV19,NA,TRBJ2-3,TGTGCCAGTAGTCTTCTCGAGTCAGATACGCAGTATTTT,CASSLLESDTQYF
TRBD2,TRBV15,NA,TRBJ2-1,TGTGCCACCAGTAGCGGGGTCTCCTACAATGAGCAGTTCTTC,CATSSGVSYNEQFF
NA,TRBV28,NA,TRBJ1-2,TGTGCCAGCAGTTTAAGCCAGGTCTATGGCTACACCTTC,CASSLSQVYGYTF
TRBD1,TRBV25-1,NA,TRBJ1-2,TGTGCCAGAGCTTCAGGGGGCCCTGGCTACACCTTC,CARASGGPGYTF
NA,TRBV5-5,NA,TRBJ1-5,TGTGCCAGCAGTCTCCGGGGGGGGACCAATCAGCCCCAGCATTTT,CASSLRGGTNQPQHF
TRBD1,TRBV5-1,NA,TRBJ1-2,TGCGCCAGCAGCGCAAAACGCTTACAGGGGGCAGATGGCTACACCTTC,CASSAKRLQGADGYTF
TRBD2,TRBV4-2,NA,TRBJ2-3,TGTGCCAGCAGCCAAGTTTCTAGCGGGGGGACCCATACGCAGTATTTT,CASSQVSSGGTHTQYF
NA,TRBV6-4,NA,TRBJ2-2,TGTGCCAGCAGTCTTCAGGGCCAGAACACCGGGGAGCTGTTTTTT,CASSLQGQNTGELFF
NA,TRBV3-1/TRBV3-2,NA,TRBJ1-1,TGTGCCAGCAGCCCTGGACAAGGGAACACTGAAGCTTTCTTT,CASSPGQGNTEAFF
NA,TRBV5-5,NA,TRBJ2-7,TGTGCCAGCAGCTTGGCCGGGACTCAAACCTACGAGCAGTACTTC,CASSLAGTQTYEQYF
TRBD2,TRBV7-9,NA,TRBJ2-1,TGTGCCAGCAGCTTCCCCGGGACTAGTGGTAATGAGCAGTTCTTC,CASSFPGTSGNEQFF
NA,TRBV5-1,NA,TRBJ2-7,TGCGCCAGCAGCACTTACAGGGGAGGCGAGCAGTACTTC,CASSTYRGGEQYF
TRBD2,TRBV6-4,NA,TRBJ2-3,TGTGCCAGCAGCTCCGGGGGGGCCGGGACAGATACGCAGTATTTT,CASSSGGAGTDTQYF
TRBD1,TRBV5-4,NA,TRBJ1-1,TGTGCCAGCAGCCCCGGGACAGAAATTGGCGCTTTCTTT,CASSPGTEIGAFF
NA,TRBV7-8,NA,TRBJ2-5,TGTGCCAGCAGCTTAATGGGGGGGCGCAAGTCAGAGACCCAGTACTTC,CASSLMGGRKSETQYF
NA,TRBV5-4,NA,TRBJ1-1,TGTGCCAGCAGCTTGGCCGGGAGGGACACTGAAGCTTTCTTT,CASSLAGRDTEAFF
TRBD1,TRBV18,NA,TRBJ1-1,TGTGCCAGCTCACCTATCGGGGCAGGGGGCACTGAAGCTTTCTTT,CASSPIGAGGTEAFF
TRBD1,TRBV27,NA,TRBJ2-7,TGTGCCAGCAGTTCTAAAAACCAGGGGGCCGGACACGAGCAGTACTTC,CASSSKNQGAGHEQYF
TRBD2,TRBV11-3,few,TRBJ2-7,TGTGCCAGCAGCTTAGGAGGGACTAGTTCCTACGAGCAGTACTTC,CASSLGGTSSYEQYF
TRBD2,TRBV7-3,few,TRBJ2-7,TGTGCCAGCAGCCTTCTAGCGGGGGCAGAGCAGTACTTC,CASSLLAGAEQYF
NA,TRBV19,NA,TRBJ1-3,TGTGCCAGTAGAGAGTATGTGCGCTCTGGAAACACCATATATTTT,CASREYVRSGNTIYF
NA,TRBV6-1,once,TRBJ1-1,TGTGCCAGCAGTGACAGGGGAAGGACTGAAGCTTTCTTT,CASSDRGRTEAFF
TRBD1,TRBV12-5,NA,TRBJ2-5,TGTGCTAGTGGCCCGGACAGGGGAGAGACCCAGTACTTC,CASGPDRGETQYF
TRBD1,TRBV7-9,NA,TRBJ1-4,TGTGCCAGCAGCTCAACAGGGGAGAAACTGTTTTTT,CASSSTGEKLFF
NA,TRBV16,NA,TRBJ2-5,TGTGCCAGCAGCTATGGCTGGGGCAGCCAAGAGACCCAGTACTTC,CASSYGWGSQETQYF
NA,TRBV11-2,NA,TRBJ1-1,TGTGCCAGCAGCGCGGGGGCGGGGGAAGCTTTCTTT,CASSAGAGEAFF
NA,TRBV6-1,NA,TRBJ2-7,TGTGCCAGCAGTGACAGGGAAGTACTCTCCTACGAGCAGTACTTC,CASSDREVLSYEQYF
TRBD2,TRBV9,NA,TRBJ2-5,TGTGCCAGCAGCGTAGGATCTAGCGGGCACGGGGCCCAGTACTTC,CASSVGSSGHGAQYF
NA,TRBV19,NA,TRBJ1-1,TGTGCCAGTACTCTGGCGGGTAGGAGTGGGGTAAACACTGAAGCTTTCTTT,CASTLAGRSGVNTEAFF
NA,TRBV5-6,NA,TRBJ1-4,TGTGCCAGCAGCCCCCCGGGGGGGCCTGAAAAACTGTTTTTT,CASSPPGGPEKLFF
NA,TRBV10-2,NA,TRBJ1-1,TGCGCCAAACAGGACAGATGCGAAGCTTTCTTT,CAKQDRCEAFF
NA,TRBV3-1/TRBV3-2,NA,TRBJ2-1,TGTGCCAGCAGCCAAGCGTGGAGCTCCTACAATGAGCAGTTCTTC,CASSQAWSSYNEQFF
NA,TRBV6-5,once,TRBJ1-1,TGTGCCAGCACCCGGACAGAGAACACTGAAGCTTTCTTT,CASTRTENTEAFF
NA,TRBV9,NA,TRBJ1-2,TGTGCCAGCAGCGTAAGTGGGAGTACCGGCTACACCTTC,CASSVSGSTGYTF
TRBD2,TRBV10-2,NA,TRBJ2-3,TGCGCCAGCAGTGATGGGGCGGGGGGGCTCTCAGATACGCAGTATTTT,CASSDGAGGLSDTQYF